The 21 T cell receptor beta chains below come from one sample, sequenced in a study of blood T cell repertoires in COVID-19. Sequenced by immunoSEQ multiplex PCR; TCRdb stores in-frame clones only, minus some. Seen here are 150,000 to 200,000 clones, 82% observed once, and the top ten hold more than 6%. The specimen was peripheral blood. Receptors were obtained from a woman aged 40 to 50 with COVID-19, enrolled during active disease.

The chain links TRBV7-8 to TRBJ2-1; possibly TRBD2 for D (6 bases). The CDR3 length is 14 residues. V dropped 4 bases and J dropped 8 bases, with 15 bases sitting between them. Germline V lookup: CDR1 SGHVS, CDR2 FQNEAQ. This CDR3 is CASSSTSRSHEQFF. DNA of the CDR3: TGTGCCAGCAGCTCGACTAGTCGTAGCCATGAGCAGTTCTTC.

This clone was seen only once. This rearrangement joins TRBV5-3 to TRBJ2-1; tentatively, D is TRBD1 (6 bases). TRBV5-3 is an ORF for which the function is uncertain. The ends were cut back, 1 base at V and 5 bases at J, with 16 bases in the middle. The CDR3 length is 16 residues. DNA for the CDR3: TGTGCCAGAAGCTTGATTTACAGGGCTCAGGACAATGAGCAGTTCTTC. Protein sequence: CARSLIYRAQDNEQFF.

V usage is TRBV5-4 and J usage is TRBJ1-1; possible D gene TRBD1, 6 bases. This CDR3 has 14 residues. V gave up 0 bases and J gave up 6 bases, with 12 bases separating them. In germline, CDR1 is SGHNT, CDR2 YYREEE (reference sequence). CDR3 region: CASSLEQGASEAFF. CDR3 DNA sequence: TGTGCCAGCAGCTTGGAACAGGGAGCTTCTGAAGCTTTCTTT.

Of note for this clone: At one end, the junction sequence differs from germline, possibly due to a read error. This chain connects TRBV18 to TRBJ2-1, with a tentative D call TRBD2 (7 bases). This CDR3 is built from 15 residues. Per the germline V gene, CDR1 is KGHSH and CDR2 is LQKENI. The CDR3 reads CASSPQGGPYNEQFF. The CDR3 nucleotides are TGTGCCAGCTCTCCACAGGGAGGGCCCTACAATGAGCAGTTCTTC. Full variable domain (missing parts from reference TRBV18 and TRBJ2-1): NAGVMQNPRHLVRRRGQEARLRCSPMKGHSHVYWYRQLPEEGLKFMVYLQKENIIDESGMPKERFSAEFPKEGPSILRIQQVVRGDSAAYFCASSPQGGPYNEQFFGPGTRLTVL.

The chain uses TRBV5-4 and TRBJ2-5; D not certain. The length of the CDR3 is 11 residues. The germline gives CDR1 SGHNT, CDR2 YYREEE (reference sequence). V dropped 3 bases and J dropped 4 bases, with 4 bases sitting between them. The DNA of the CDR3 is TGTGCCAGCAGCTCGTTAGAGACCCAGTACTTC. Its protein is CASSSLETQYF.

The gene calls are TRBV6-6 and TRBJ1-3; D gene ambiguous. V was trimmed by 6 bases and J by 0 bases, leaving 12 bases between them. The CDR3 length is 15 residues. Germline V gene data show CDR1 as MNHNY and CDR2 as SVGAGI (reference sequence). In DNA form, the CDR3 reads TGTGCCAGCAGCCTTGCTACTCTCTCTGGAAACACCATATATTTT. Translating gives CASSLATLSGNTIYF.

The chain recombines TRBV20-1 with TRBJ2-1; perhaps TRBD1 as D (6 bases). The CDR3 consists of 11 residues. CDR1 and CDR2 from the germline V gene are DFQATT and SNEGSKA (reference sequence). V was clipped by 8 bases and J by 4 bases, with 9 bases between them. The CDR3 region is CSHGQYNEQFF. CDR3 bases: TGCAGTCACGGACAGTACAATGAGCAGTTCTTC.

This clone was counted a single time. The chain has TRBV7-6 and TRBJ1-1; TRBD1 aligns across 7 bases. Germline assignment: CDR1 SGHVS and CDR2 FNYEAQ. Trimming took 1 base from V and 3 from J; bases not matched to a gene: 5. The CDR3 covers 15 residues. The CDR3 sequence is CASSLVSQGDTEAFF. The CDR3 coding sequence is TGTGCCAGCAGCTTAGTCAGTCAGGGGGACACTGAAGCTTTCTTT.

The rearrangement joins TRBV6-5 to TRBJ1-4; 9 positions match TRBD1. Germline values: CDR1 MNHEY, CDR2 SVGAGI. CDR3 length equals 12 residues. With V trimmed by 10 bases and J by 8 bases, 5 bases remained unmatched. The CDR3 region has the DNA TGTGCCATCCGACAGGGGGGGGAAAAACTGTTTTTT. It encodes CAIRQGGEKLFF.

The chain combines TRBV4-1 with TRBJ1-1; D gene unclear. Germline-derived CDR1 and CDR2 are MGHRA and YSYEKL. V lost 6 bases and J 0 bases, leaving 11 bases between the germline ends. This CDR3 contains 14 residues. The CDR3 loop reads CASSRSYLNTEAFF. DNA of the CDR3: TGCGCCAGCAGTAGGAGTTACCTGAACACTGAAGCTTTCTTT.

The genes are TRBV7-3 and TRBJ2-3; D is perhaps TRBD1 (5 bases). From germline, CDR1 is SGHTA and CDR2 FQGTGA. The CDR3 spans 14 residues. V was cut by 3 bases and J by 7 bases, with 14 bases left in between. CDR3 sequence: CASSFGPRVNTQYF. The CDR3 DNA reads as TGTGCCAGCAGCTTCGGACCCAGGGTGAATACGCAGTATTTT. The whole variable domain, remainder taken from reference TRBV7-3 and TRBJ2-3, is GAGVSQTPSNKVTEKGKYVELRCDPISGHTALYWYRQSLGQGPEFLIYFQGTGAADDSGLPNDRFFAVRPEGSVSTLKIQRTERGDSAVYLCASSFGPRVNTQYFGPGTRLTVL.

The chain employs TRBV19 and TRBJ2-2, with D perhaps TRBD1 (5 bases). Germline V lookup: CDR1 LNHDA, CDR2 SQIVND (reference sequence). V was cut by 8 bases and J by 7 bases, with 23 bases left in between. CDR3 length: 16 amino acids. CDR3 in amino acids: CASSPQGRVTGGELFF. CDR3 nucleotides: TGTGCCAGTTCACCTCAGGGAAGGGTCACCGGCGGGGAGCTGTTTTTT.

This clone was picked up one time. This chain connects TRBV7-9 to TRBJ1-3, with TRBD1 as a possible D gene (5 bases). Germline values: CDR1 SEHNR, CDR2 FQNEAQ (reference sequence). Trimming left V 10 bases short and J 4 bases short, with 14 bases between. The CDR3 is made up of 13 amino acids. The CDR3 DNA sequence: TGTGCCACCAGGGAGTTGACGGGAAACACCATATATTTT. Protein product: CATRELTGNTIYF.

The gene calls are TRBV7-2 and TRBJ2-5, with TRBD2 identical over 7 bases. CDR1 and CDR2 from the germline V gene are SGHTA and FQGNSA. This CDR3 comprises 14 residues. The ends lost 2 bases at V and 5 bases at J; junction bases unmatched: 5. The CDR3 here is CASSLMGGRETQYF. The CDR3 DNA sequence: TGTGCCAGCAGCTTAATGGGGGGGAGGGAGACCCAGTACTTC.

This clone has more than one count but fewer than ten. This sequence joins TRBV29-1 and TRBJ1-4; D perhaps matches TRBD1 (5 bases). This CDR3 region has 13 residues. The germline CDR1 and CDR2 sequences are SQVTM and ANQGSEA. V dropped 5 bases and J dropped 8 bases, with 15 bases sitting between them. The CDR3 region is CSVLGEGSEKLFF. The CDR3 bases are TGCAGCGTTCTAGGGGAGGGTAGCGAAAAACTGTTTTTT.

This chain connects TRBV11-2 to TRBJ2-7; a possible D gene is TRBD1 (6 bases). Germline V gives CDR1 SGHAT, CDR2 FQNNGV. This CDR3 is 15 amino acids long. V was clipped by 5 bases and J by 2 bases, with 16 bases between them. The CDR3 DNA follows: TGTGCCAGCAGCCTCCCAGGACAGCTTCCCTACGAGCAGTACGTC. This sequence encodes CASSLPGQLPYEQYV.

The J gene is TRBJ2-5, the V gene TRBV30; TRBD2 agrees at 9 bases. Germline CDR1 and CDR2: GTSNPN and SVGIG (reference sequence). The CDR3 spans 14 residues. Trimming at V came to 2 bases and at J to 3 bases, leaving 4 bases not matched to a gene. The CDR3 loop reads CAWSQIAGEETQYF. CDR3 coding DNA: TGTGCCTGGAGTCAGATAGCGGGAGAAGAGACCCAGTACTTC. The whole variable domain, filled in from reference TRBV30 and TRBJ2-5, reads SQTIHQWPATLVQPVGSPLSLECTVEGTSNPNLYWYRQAAGRGLQLLFYSVGIGQISSEVPQNLSASRPQDRQFILSSKKLLLSDSGFYLCAWSQIAGEETQYFGPGTRLLVL.

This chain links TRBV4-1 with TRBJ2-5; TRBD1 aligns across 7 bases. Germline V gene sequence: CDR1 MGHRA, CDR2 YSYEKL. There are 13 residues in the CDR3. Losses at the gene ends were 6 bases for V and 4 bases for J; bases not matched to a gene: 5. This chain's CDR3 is CASRGTVAETQYF. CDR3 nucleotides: TGCGCCAGCAGAGGGACAGTAGCAGAGACCCAGTACTTC.

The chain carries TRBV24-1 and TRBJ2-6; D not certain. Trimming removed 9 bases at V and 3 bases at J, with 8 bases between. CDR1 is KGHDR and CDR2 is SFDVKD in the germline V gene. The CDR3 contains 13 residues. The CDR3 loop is CATLEDGANVLTF. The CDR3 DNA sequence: TGTGCCACCCTCGAGGATGGGGCCAACGTCCTGACTTTC.

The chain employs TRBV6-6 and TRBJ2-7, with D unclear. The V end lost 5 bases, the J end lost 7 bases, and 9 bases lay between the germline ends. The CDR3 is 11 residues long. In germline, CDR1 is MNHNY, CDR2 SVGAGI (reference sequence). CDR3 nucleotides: TGTGCCAGCAGTCACCTACGAGAGCAGTACTTC. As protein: CASSHLREQYF.

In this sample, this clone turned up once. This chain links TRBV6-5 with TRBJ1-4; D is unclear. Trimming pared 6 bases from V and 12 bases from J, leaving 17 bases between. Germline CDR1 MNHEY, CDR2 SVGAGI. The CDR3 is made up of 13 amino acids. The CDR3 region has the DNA TGTGCCAGCAGACGCTCCCTGAGCGGGGAACTGTTTTTT. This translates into CASRRSLSGELFF.